One sample yielded the 27 T cell receptor beta chains listed below, sequenced in a study of blood T cell repertoires in COVID-19. Only in-frame clones appear in the TCRdb table, and some are missing; sequencing was by immunoSEQ multiplex PCR. The sample lists 60,000 to 85,000 clones; 70% to 90% were seen once. Source material: peripheral blood. Every receptor here comes from a woman aged 50 to 65 with COVID-19, enrolled during active disease.

The chain joins TRBV4-1 to TRBJ2-2; 7 bases line up with TRBD2. The J segment lost 2 bases and the V segment lost 3 bases, leaving 12 bases of the junction unmatched. The germline V gene encodes CDR1 MGHRA and CDR2 YSYEKL. CDR3 length: 18 residues. The DNA of the CDR3 is TGCGCCAGCAGCCAGCGGGGGAGGGAGGCCCAAAACACCGGGGAGCTGTTTTTT. Its protein is CASSQRGREAQNTGELFF.

The CDR3 sequence is CASRRQGPRSGANVLTF. The CDR3 nucleotides read TGTGCCAGCAGGAGACAGGGACCTCGCTCTGGGGCCAACGTCCTGACTTTC. V gene TRBV27 combines with J gene TRBJ2-6; TRBD1 matches 7 bases. CDR1 and CDR2 from the germline V gene are MNHEY and SMNVEV (reference sequence). Trimming cost V 6 bases and J 0 bases; bases outside gene matches: 8. The CDR3 totals 17 residues.

A note on this clone: Different DNA sequences within this sample yield the same CDR3. This sequence joins TRBV7-3 and TRBJ2-1; 11 bases are a match to TRBD2. The CDR3 spans 15 residues. The V gene end was trimmed by 5 bases and the J gene end by 3 bases; junction bases not matched to a gene: 3. The V gene's germline CDR1 is SGHTA and CDR2 FQGTGA. CDR3 DNA sequence: TGTGCCAGCAGCCTGGGGACTAGCGGCTACAATGAGCAGTTCTTC. Translation: CASSLGTSGYNEQFF.

The rearrangement uses TRBV28 and TRBJ2-7, with 8 nucleotides matching TRBD1. J was trimmed by 1 base and V by 4 bases; bases with no gene match: 9. This CDR3 contains 16 residues. In germline, CDR1 is MDHEN, CDR2 SYDVKM. The CDR3 DNA follows: TGTGCCAGCAGTTCCTATCAACAGGGGGATTCCTACGAGCAGTACTTC. Protein sequence: CASSSYQQGDSYEQYF.

The rearrangement uses TRBV24-1 and TRBJ2-2; no reliable D call. The CDR3 extends over 17 amino acids. Trimming shortened V by 4 bases and J by 2 bases, and 16 bases separated the two germline ends. Germline assignment: CDR1 KGHDR and CDR2 SFDVKD. The DNA for the CDR3 is TGTGCCACCAGTGACCACCCCGATTGGGCAAACACCGGGGAGCTGTTTTTT. It specifies CATSDHPDWANTGELFF.

The chain recombines TRBV9 with TRBJ1-1; 7 nucleotides align to TRBD1. The CDR3 extends over 15 amino acids. Trimming at V came to 4 bases and at J to 1 base, leaving 7 bases not matched to a gene. Germline CDR1 is SGDLS and CDR2 is YYNGEE. This CDR3 is CASSPWTGRNTEAFF. In nucleotides, the CDR3 is TGTGCCAGCAGCCCCTGGACAGGTAGGAACACTGAAGCTTTCTTT.

J is TRBJ2-5 and V is TRBV28; possible D gene TRBD1, 5 bases. The CDR3 loop spans 14 amino acids. V lost 5 bases and J lost 2, with 12 bases in between. CDR1 is MDHEN and CDR2 is SYDVKM in the germline V gene. The CDR3 DNA sequence: TGTGCCAGCAGTAGTCCGACAGTTCAAGAGACCCAGTACTTC. This sequence encodes CASSSPTVQETQYF.

CDR3 in amino acids: CASSPGPLKGTEAFF. The CDR3 DNA is TGTGCCAGCAGCCCCGGCCCACTCAAGGGGACTGAAGCTTTCTTT. The V gene is TRBV5-5, the J gene TRBJ1-1, with D perhaps matching TRBD1 (5 bases). Trimming shortened V by 4 bases and J by 5 bases, and 18 bases separated the two germline ends. This CDR3 is 15 amino acids long. Germline CDR1 SGHKS, CDR2 YYEKEE (reference sequence). Full variable domain (remainder filled in from reference TRBV5-5 and TRBJ1-1): DAGVTQSPTHLIKTRGQQVTLRCSPISGHKSVSWYQQVLGQGPQFIFQYYEKEERGRGNFPDRFSARQFPNYSSELNVNALLLGDSALYLCASSPGPLKGTEAFFGQGTRLTVV.

The rearrangement links TRBV13 to TRBJ1-1; D perhaps matches TRBD1 (5 bases). The germline gives CDR1 PRHDT, CDR2 FYEKMQ (reference sequence). The V and J ends lost 5 bases and 6 bases respectively, with 10 bases between them. CDR3 size: 12 residues. The CDR3 is CASSAGLAEAFF. CDR3 DNA sequence: TGTGCCAGCAGCGCAGGGCTGGCTGAAGCTTTCTTT.

The chain has TRBV2 and TRBJ2-7, with 9 positions matching TRBD1. Germline V gene lookup returns CDR1 SNHLY and CDR2 FYNNEI. V shed 8 bases, J shed 3 bases, and the junction held 5 bases outside the gene matches. The CDR3 length is 13 residues. This CDR3 reads CASVGQGHYEQYF. CDR3 DNA sequence: TGTGCCAGCGTGGGACAGGGCCACTACGAGCAGTACTTC.

About this clone: This specimen includes other DNA sequences encoding the same CDR3. The chain employs TRBV5-1 and TRBJ2-1; D might be TRBD2 (6 bases). This CDR3 comprises 13 residues. Germline CDR1 SGHRS, CDR2 YFSETQ. The V and J ends lost 7 bases and 9 bases respectively, with 17 bases between them. For the CDR3, the DNA is TGCGCCAGCGTGGAGGGGTATGGAGGTGAGCAGTTCTTC. Protein: CASVEGYGGEQFF. Based on the CDR3 plus reference TRBV5-1 and TRBJ2-1, the full variable domain is KAGVTQTPRYLIKTRGQQVTLSCSPISGHRSVSWYQQTPGQGLQFLFEYFSETQRNKGNFPGRFSGRQFSNSRSEMNVSTLELGDSALYLCASVEGYGGEQFFGPGTRLTVL.

The rearrangement joins TRBV19 to TRBJ2-2; TRBD1 aligns across 10 bases. CDR1 and CDR2 (germline): LNHDA, SQIVND (reference sequence). This CDR3 contains 15 residues. The ends lost 6 bases at V and 6 bases at J; junction bases unmatched: 7. The CDR3 here is CASRRTGGNPGELFF. CDR3 DNA sequence: TGTGCCAGTAGACGGACAGGGGGTAACCCCGGGGAGCTGTTTTTT.

DNA of the CDR3: TGTGCCATCGCGGTAGCGGGTGATACGCAGTATTTT. It specifies CAIAVAGDTQYF. This chain joins TRBV10-3 and TRBJ2-3; TRBD2 agrees at 7 bases. Germline V gene sequence: CDR1 ENHRY, CDR2 SYGVKD. This CDR3 is built from 12 residues. V was pared by 8 bases and J by 6 bases, with 5 bases of the junction left unmatched.

The V gene is TRBV28, the J gene TRBJ2-7; D is undetermined. V was shortened by 1 base and J by 7 bases, with 8 bases between the two germline ends. Looked up from germline, CDR1 is MDHEN and CDR2 is SYDVKM. The CDR3 sequence is 12 residues long. In DNA, the CDR3 is TGTGCCAGCAGTTTATTAGATAAGGAGCAGTACTTC. This encodes CASSLLDKEQYF.

V is TRBV14 and J is TRBJ1-1; 11 bases line up with TRBD1. The germline gives CDR1 SGHDN, CDR2 FVKESK. The CDR3 has 18 amino acids. V lost 2 bases to trimming and J lost 6 bases; unmatched junction nucleotides: 14. The CDR3 loop is CASSQIRPGTGGIAEAFF. CDR3 nucleotides: TGTGCCAGCAGCCAAATCCGTCCCGGGACAGGGGGTATCGCTGAAGCTTTCTTT.

This chain joins TRBV6-1 and TRBJ2-7; TRBD1 matches at 8 bases. The germline CDR1 and CDR2 sequences are MNHNS and SASEGT. The trim removed 5 bases at V and 7 bases at J, leaving 7 bases unmatched. The CDR3 covers 13 residues. The CDR3 loop is CASSWVQGEEQYF. The CDR3 nucleotides read TGTGCCAGCAGTTGGGTACAGGGGGAAGAGCAGTACTTC.

The chain joins TRBV19 to TRBJ2-3, with D unclear. CDR3 length: 16 residues. V shed 0 bases and J shed 1 base, with 11 bases lying between them. CDR1 is LNHDA, CDR2 SQIVND, per germline (reference sequence). This CDR3 reads CASSIETSWGTDTQYF. CDR3 coding DNA: TGTGCCAGTAGTATAGAGACTTCCTGGGGCACAGATACGCAGTATTTT.

The chain combines TRBV28 with TRBJ1-3; a possible D gene is TRBD1 (6 bases). The V and J ends lost 4 bases and 2 bases respectively, with 24 bases between them. Germline V CDR1 and CDR2: MDHEN, SYDVKM. The CDR3 has 19 residues. In DNA, the CDR3 is TGTGCCAGCAGTTCCTACAGGGCTCCTGCTATGCTGACTGGAAACACCATATATTTT. It encodes CASSSYRAPAMLTGNTIYF.

CDR3 loop: CASSPLSGGTDTQYF. The DNA for the CDR3 is TGTGCCAGCTCACCGCTAAGCGGTGGGACAGATACGCAGTATTTT. The chain carries TRBV18 and TRBJ2-3; weak D call: TRBD2 (5 bases). Looked up from germline, CDR1 is KGHSH and CDR2 is LQKENI. V shed 3 bases and J shed 3 bases, with 13 bases lying between them. CDR3 length: 15 amino acids.

This clone was seen just once. The chain uses TRBV7-9 and TRBJ2-7; tentative D call: TRBD2 (6 bases). This CDR3 is built from 16 residues. CDR1 and CDR2 from the germline V gene are SEHNR and FQNEAQ (reference sequence). Between the trimmed V and J ends, which lost 3 bases and 3 bases, there was a span of 18 bases. This CDR3 reads CASSFFGGRNFYEQYF. The CDR3 DNA reads as TGTGCCAGCAGCTTTTTTGGAGGGAGGAACTTCTACGAGCAGTACTTC.

This clone appeared a single time. This chain joins TRBV3-1 (or the pseudogene TRBV3-2) and TRBJ2-1; TRBD2 is a possible D gene (5 bases). Germline values: CDR1 LGHDT, CDR2 YNNKEL (reference sequence). CDR3 length: 14 amino acids. V was trimmed by 7 bases and J by 5 bases, leaving 15 bases between them. CDR3 sequence reads: CASKSGLAHNEQFF. In nucleotides, the CDR3 is TGTGCCAGCAAATCGGGTCTAGCTCACAATGAGCAGTTCTTC.

This CDR3 is CASSIHRGQNSPLHF. The CDR3 nucleotides are TGCGCCAGCAGCATACACAGGGGCCAAAATTCACCCCTCCACTTT. V usage is TRBV5-1 and J usage is TRBJ1-6, with 7 bases that match TRBD1. The J segment lost 7 bases and the V segment lost 4 bases, leaving 8 bases of the junction unmatched. The CDR3 is 15 residues long. Germline V CDR1 and CDR2: SGHRS, YFSETQ.

The count of this clone is one. The chain uses TRBV30 and TRBJ1-4, with D possibly being TRBD1 (6 bases). Germline V lookup: CDR1 GTSNPN, CDR2 SVGIG (reference sequence). This CDR3 contains 14 residues. V was trimmed by 2 bases and J by 8 bases, leaving 15 bases between them. Written as DNA, the CDR3 is TGTGCCTGGAGTAGGACAAGCGGGGGCGAAAAACTGTTTTTT. Encoded protein: CAWSRTSGGEKLFF.

The rearrangement links TRBV30 to TRBJ1-2; D possibly corresponds to TRBD1 (5 bases). V lost 0 bases and J 2 bases, leaving 13 bases between the germline ends. Germline V gene data show CDR1 as GTSNPN and CDR2 as SVGIG (reference sequence). This CDR3 spans 15 amino acids. DNA for the CDR3: TGTGCCTGGAGTGTATTTGTGGGGCGCAACTATGGCTACACCTTC. Protein: CAWSVFVGRNYGYTF. The full variable domain, in which reference TRBV30 and TRBJ1-2 provide the parts outside the CDR3, is SQTIHQWPATLVQPVGSPLSLECTVEGTSNPNLYWYRQAAGRGLQLLFYSVGIGQISSEVPQNLSASRPQDRQFILSSKKLLLSDSGFYLCAWSVFVGRNYGYTFGSGTRLTVV.

The chain joins TRBV25-1 to TRBJ2-1; 11 nucleotides match TRBD2. There are 15 residues in the CDR3. Germline trimming cut 5 bases from V and 7 bases from J; bases unmatched to any gene: 7. Germline-derived CDR1 and CDR2 are MGHDK and SYGVNS. Here the CDR3 DNA reads TGTGCCAGCAGTTTAGCGGGAGGGCCAAGAAATGAGCAGTTCTTC. It translates to CASSLAGGPRNEQFF.

The gene calls are TRBV7-9 and TRBJ2-7; 8 nucleotides agree with TRBD1. The germline V gene encodes CDR1 SEHNR and CDR2 FQNEAQ (reference sequence). After removal of 2 bases from V and 3 bases from J, the junction contained 3 bases not matched to a gene. This CDR3 is built from 14 residues. The CDR3: CASSLTDRGYEQYF. CDR3 nucleotide sequence: TGTGCCAGCAGCTTAACCGACAGGGGCTACGAGCAGTACTTC. Full variable domain (remainder filled in from reference TRBV7-9 and TRBJ2-7): DTGVSQNPRHKITKRGQNVTFRCDPISEHNRLYWYRQTLGQGPEFLTYFQNEAQLEKSRLLSDRFSAERPKGSFSTLEIQRTEQGDSAMYLCASSLTDRGYEQYFGPGTRLTVT.

The J gene is TRBJ2-1, the V gene TRBV19; TRBD2 aligns across 11 bases. V gave up 5 bases and J gave up 10 bases; unmatched junction bases: 16. This CDR3 is built from 17 residues. Germline CDR1 LNHDA, CDR2 SQIVND (reference sequence). CDR3 bases: TGTGCCAGTAGTCCCCGTGTGGTAGCGGGAGGGCCGCGGGAGCAGTTCTTC. Translating it yields CASSPRVVAGGPREQFF.